Sequencing of this T cell receptor (beta chain) was carried out in a study of T cells in Graves' hyperthyroidism and ophthalmopathy. This clonotype was recorded at least ten times. What it binds is not known. TCR beta CDR3 regions were amplified from RNA. In the first-round RT-PCR of the TCR CDR3, the HTBI primer set was used. TCRdb reprocessed the multiplex PCR reads via MiXCR and lists one record per CDR3 protein. The sample contains approximately 560,000 distinct CDR3 sequences, approximately 14% of which appear only once. Whole-study findings and limits: In simple terms, a model built on 13 V-J features told ophthalmopathy apart from stable hyperthyroidism. Among clonotypes expanded in thyroid above 0.001, most were also found in blood. Ophthalmopathy got predicted by the model a median 6.5 months before its onset.

Germline CDR1 reads SGHTA; CDR2 reads FQGNSA. Trimming cost V 1 base and J 8 bases; bases outside gene matches: 4. This CDR3 has 16 amino acids. Diagnosis relied on clinical symptoms, serum thyroxine and TRAb, thyroid ultrasound and orbital computed tomography. The rearrangement links TRBV7-2 to TRBJ2-1; 14 bases are a match to TRBD2. This clonotype was obtained from a woman in her twenties or thirties with Graves' hyperthyroidism. Input material: blood. The CDR3 loop is CASSLEGTSGSHEQFF. CDR3 in DNA: TGTGCCAGCAGCTTAGAAGGGACTAGCGGGAGTCATGAGCAGTTCTTC.